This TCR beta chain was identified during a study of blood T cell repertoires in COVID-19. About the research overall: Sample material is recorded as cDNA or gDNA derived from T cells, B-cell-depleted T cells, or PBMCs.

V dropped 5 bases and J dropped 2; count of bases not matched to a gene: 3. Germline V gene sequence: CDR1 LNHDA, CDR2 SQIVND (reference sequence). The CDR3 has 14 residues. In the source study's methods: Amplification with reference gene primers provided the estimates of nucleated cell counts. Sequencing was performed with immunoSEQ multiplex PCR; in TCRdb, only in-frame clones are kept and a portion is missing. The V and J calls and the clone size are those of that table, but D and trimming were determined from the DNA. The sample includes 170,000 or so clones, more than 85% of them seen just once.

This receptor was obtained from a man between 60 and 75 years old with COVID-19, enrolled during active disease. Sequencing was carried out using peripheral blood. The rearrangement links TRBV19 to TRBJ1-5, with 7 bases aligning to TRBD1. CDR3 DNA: TGTGCCAGTAGTCCGGGGACAGGCAATCAGCCCCAGCATTTT. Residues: CASSPGTGNQPQHF.